What follows are 7 T cell receptor beta chains derived from one specimen sequenced in a study of blood T cell repertoires in COVID-19. Assay used: immunoSEQ multiplex PCR; TCRdb lists only in-frame clones, some missing. The repertoire holds roughly 380,000 clones, with roughly 90% as singletons. Sequenced: PBMCs or T cells enriched from blood (not recorded which). These TCRs come from a woman in her twenties or thirties who had recovered from COVID-19.

The V and J genes are TRBV24-1 and TRBJ2-5, with 11 bases aligning to TRBD2. CDR1 is KGHDR, CDR2 SFDVKD, per germline. This CDR3 comprises 15 residues. The junction had 6 bases not matched to a gene; V was cut back by 5 bases and J by 5 bases. The CDR3 protein is CATSGLAGGSETQYF. CDR3 nucleotide sequence: TGTGCCACCAGTGGCCTAGCGGGAGGTAGCGAGACCCAGTACTTC.

This chain links TRBV5-5 with TRBJ1-3; 12 nucleotides line up with TRBD1. Germline V CDR1 and CDR2: SGHKS, YYEKEE (reference sequence). V was clipped by 4 bases and J by 4 bases; unmatched bases: 6. The CDR3 spans 16 residues. CDR3 bases: TGTGCCAGCAGCGACCGGGACAGGGGGCTCGGAAACACCATATATTTT. Protein: CASSDRDRGLGNTIYF.

The chain has TRBV12-3 or TRBV12-4 and TRBJ2-7, with TRBD2 identical over 8 bases. There are 12 residues in the CDR3. With V trimmed by 6 bases and J by 9 bases, 7 bases remained unmatched. CDR3 DNA sequence: TGTGCCAGCAGCATCGGACTAGCTGGGCAGTACTTC. Protein: CASSIGLAGQYF.

The V and J genes are TRBV12-5 and TRBJ2-5; 10 bases align to TRBD1. The J segment lost 5 bases and the V segment lost 4 bases, leaving 4 bases of the junction unmatched. Germline CDR1 and CDR2: LGHNT and FRNRAP. This CDR3 is built from 14 residues. The CDR3 reads CASGSGTGAETQYF. The CDR3 coding sequence is TGTGCTAGTGGTTCCGGGACAGGGGCTGAGACCCAGTACTTC.

This clone was counted once. The chain recombines TRBV4-1 with TRBJ2-3; TRBD2 aligns across 8 bases. This CDR3 region has 14 residues. CDR1 and CDR2 (germline): MGHRA, YSYEKL. V shed 4 bases and J 2 bases; nucleotides not matched to a gene: 2. CDR3 in DNA: TGCGCCAGCAGCCCGACTAGCGCCACAGATACGCAGTATTTT. Protein product: CASSPTSATDTQYF.

This clone was counted between two and nine times. The rearrangement links TRBV6-5 to TRBJ2-6; 7 nucleotides match TRBD1. The CDR3 extends over 12 amino acids. Germline CDR1 and CDR2: MNHEY and SVGAGI. The ends lost 5 bases at V and 16 bases at J; junction bases unmatched: 8. The CDR3 DNA reads TGTGCCAGCAGTCCCGGGACAGAGTCTCTGACTTTC. Translation gives CASSPGTESLTF.

This chain uses TRBV2 with TRBJ1-5, with TRBD1 matching over 8 bases. There are 15 residues in the CDR3. With V trimmed by 5 bases and J by 3 bases, 6 bases remained unmatched. Germline values: CDR1 SNHLY, CDR2 FYNNEI. The CDR3 nucleotides read TGTGCCAGCAGTCCGATGGGACAGGACAATCAGCCCCAGCATTTT. Protein sequence: CASSPMGQDNQPQHF. The whole variable domain, filled in from reference TRBV2 and TRBJ1-5, reads EPEVTQTPSHQVTQMGQEVILRCVPISNHLYFYWYRQILGQKVEFLVSFYNNEISEKSEIFDDQFSVERPDGSNFTLKIRSTKLEDSAMYFCASSPMGQDNQPQHFGDGTRLSIL.